What follows are 4 T cell receptor beta chains derived from one specimen sequenced in a study of radiotherapy plus CTLA-4 blockade in lung cancer. Generated by immunoSEQ multiplex PCR, the TCRdb table keeps only in-frame clones and is missing some. The sample records roughly 92,000 clones, 70% to 90% being singletons. The source material was peripheral blood, sampled from a patient treated with radiotherapy plus ipilimumab. The receptors come from a human donor with non-small cell lung cancer who had a partial response to radiotherapy plus ipilimumab.

The V call is TRBV28, the J call TRBJ2-2, with 10 bases lining up with TRBD2. CDR1 is MDHEN and CDR2 is SYDVKM in the germline V gene. CDR3 length: 16 amino acids. Trimming took 3 bases from V and 6 from J; bases not matched to a gene: 7. The chain's CDR3 is CASSFVASGSSGELFF. The DNA of the CDR3 is TGTGCCAGCAGTTTTGTTGCTAGCGGGAGTTCCGGGGAGCTGTTTTTT.

The chain recombines TRBV28 with TRBJ1-4, with no clear D. Germline V gives CDR1 MDHEN, CDR2 SYDVKM. The CDR3 is 12 residues long. V was pared by 7 bases and J by 10 bases, with 13 bases between. Here the CDR3 DNA reads TGTGCCAGCACCCCCCCGAGAGGAAAACTGTTTTTT. Amino acids: CASTPPRGKLFF.

The chain couples TRBV7-2 to TRBJ2-7, with 7 bases fitting TRBD1. There are 13 residues in the CDR3. The trim removed 3 bases at V and 4 bases at J, leaving 3 bases unmatched. Per the germline V gene, CDR1 is SGHTA and CDR2 is FQGNSA. The CDR3 region has the DNA TGTGCCAGCAGCTTTGGACAGGTATACGAGCAGTACGTC. This codes for CASSFGQVYEQYV.

The genes are TRBV19 and TRBJ2-7, with TRBD2 matching 9 bases. The CDR3 totals 15 residues. Germline values: CDR1 LNHDA, CDR2 SQIVND (reference sequence). V shed 7 bases, J shed 0 bases, and the junction held 7 bases outside the gene matches. The CDR3 spells CASKEAGGSSYEQYF. The CDR3 DNA reads TGTGCCAGTAAGGAGGCGGGGGGGTCCTCCTACGAGCAGTACTTC.